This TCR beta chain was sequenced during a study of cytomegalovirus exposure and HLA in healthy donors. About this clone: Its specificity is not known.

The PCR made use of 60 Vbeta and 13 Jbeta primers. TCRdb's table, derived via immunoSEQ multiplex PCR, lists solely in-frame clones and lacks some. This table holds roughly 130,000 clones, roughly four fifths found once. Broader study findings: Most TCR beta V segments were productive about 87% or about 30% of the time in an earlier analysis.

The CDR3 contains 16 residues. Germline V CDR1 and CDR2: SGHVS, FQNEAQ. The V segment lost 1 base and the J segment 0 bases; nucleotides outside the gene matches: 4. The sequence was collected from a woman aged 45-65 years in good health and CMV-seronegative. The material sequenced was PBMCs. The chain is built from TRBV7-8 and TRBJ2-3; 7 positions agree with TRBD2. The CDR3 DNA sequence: TGTGCCAGCAGCTTAGTTCCGGGAGGAAGCACAGATACGCAGTATTTT. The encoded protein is CASSLVPGGSTDTQYF.